This TCR beta chain was documented in a study of shared clonotypes between healthy human individuals. Profiled with immunoSEQ multiplex PCR; TCRdb holds only in-frame clones, not every one. This sample has about 680,000 clones, with under 80% found just once. Trimming cost V 7 bases and J 5 bases; bases outside gene matches: 10. This CDR3 is 15 amino acids long. Germline CDR1 and CDR2: SEHNR and FQNEAQ (reference sequence). This chain joins TRBV7-9 and TRBJ2-1, with TRBD2 matching 8 bases. The receptor was derived from a woman aged 30 to 39 in good health. Material: memory CD4+ T cells sorted from blood. Subset denoted: CD45RA-negative fraction. CDR3 amino acids: CASTPPGGGNNEQFF. The DNA for the CDR3 is TGTGCCAGCACCCCGCCCGGGGGGGGAAACAATGAGCAGTTCTTC.